The sequence of this T cell receptor beta chain was determined in a study of blood T cell repertoires in COVID-19. Across the study: COVID-19 samples, acute and convalescent, were from the United States, Italy and Spain. From T cells, B-cell-depleted T cells, or PBMCs came the material, which was cDNA or gDNA.

Authors' processing steps: Quantification of nucleated cells was approximated via reference gene primer amplification. The repertoire was sequenced with immunoSEQ multiplex PCR; TCRdb's copy has only in-frame clones and lacks some. The DNA gave D and trimming, while V, J and clone size come from that table. This table holds about 180,000 clones, 80% to 90% found once. V was trimmed by 8 bases and J by 7 bases, leaving 15 bases between them. The CDR3 loop spans 13 amino acids. CDR1 is SNHLY, CDR2 FYNNEI, per germline. The receptor was isolated from a man in his 70s with active or convalescent COVID-19. Sequencing used peripheral blood. The chain joins TRBV2 to TRBJ1-5; D possibly corresponds to TRBD1 (6 bases). CDR3 coding DNA: TGTGCCAGCGGCGGGGGGGCAGAACAGCCCCAGCATTTT. This sequence encodes CASGGGAEQPQHF.